The rows below give T cell receptor beta chains drawn from one sample of a study of memory CD4+ T cells and cytomegalovirus serostatus. Sequencing used immunoSEQ multiplex PCR; TCRdb keeps in-frame clones, though not all of them. The sample contains under 100,000 clones, around 80% of which appear only once. Sequencing used memory CD4+ T cells from blood. Every receptor here comes from an adult in good health and CMV-seronegative. CDR3s include the opening cysteine and the closing phenylalanine or tryptophan. The order of the fields is CDR3 protein, CDR3 DNA, J gene, V gene, clone size, D gene. The D gene is left open where the match is weak. Rows may omit the clone size; those that give it use once, few, many or a size class.

cdr3_aa: CASSYSPGSGYTF
cdr3_nt: TGTGCCAGCAGTTACTCGCCGGGGTCTGGCTACACCTTC
j_call: TRBJ1-2
v_call: TRBV6-5
clone_size: NA
d_call: NA

cdr3_aa: CATSRTRDRGNTIYF
cdr3_nt: TGTGCCACCAGCAGAACTCGGGACAGGGGAAACACCATATATTTT
j_call: TRBJ1-3
v_call: TRBV15
clone_size: NA
d_call: TRBD1

cdr3_aa: CASSLVLGPYGYTF
cdr3_nt: TGCGCCAGCAGCTTGGTTCTAGGACCCTATGGCTACACCTTC
j_call: TRBJ1-2
v_call: TRBV5-1
clone_size: few
d_call: NA

cdr3_aa: CASSVGAGFSYNEQFF
cdr3_nt: TGTGCCAGCAGCGTAGGGGCCGGGTTTTCCTACAATGAGCAGTTCTTC
j_call: TRBJ2-1
v_call: TRBV9
clone_size: once
d_call: NA

cdr3_aa: CASSLGGQGINQPQHF
cdr3_nt: TGTGCCAGCAGCTTAGGGGGACAGGGCATCAATCAGCCCCAGCATTTT
j_call: TRBJ1-5
v_call: TRBV7-9
clone_size: NA
d_call: TRBD1

cdr3_aa: CASSPRHRRTDTQYF
cdr3_nt: TGTGCCAGCAGTCCTCGACACCGACGCACAGATACGCAGTATTTT
j_call: TRBJ2-3
v_call: TRBV28
clone_size: NA
d_call: NA

cdr3_aa: CASSLVGAGTEAFF
cdr3_nt: TGTGCCAGCAGCTTAGTCGGGGCAGGGACTGAAGCTTTCTTT
j_call: TRBJ1-1
v_call: TRBV7-2
clone_size: NA
d_call: NA

cdr3_aa: CASSRGQGREKLFF
cdr3_nt: TGTGCCAGCAGTCGGGGACAGGGGAGGGAAAAACTGTTTTTT
j_call: TRBJ1-4
v_call: TRBV6-5
clone_size: few
d_call: TRBD1

cdr3_aa: CASSEDREGNSPLHF
cdr3_nt: TGTGCCAGCAGCGAGGACAGGGAAGGAAATTCACCCCTCCACTTT
j_call: TRBJ1-6
v_call: TRBV21-1
clone_size: NA
d_call: NA

cdr3_aa: CASSVSGAYYEQYF
cdr3_nt: TGTGCCAGCAGTGTTAGTGGGGCCTACTACGAGCAGTACTTC
j_call: TRBJ2-7
v_call: TRBV6-1
clone_size: NA
d_call: NA

cdr3_aa: CASSPTDRAQVEQYF
cdr3_nt: TGTGCCAGCTCACCAACGGACAGGGCCCAGGTCGAGCAGTACTTC
j_call: TRBJ2-7
v_call: TRBV18
clone_size: NA
d_call: TRBD1

cdr3_aa: CASSAFQNYGYTF
cdr3_nt: TGTGCCAGCAGCGCCTTCCAGAACTATGGCTACACCTTC
j_call: TRBJ1-2
v_call: TRBV6-5
clone_size: NA
d_call: NA

cdr3_aa: CASKEQGNRRGEKLFF
cdr3_nt: TGTGCCAGTAAGGAGCAGGGGAACCGACGGGGAGAAAAACTGTTTTTT
j_call: TRBJ1-4
v_call: TRBV19
clone_size: NA
d_call: NA

cdr3_aa: CASSQAETQYF
cdr3_nt: TGCGCCAGCAGCCAAGCAGAGACCCAGTACTTC
j_call: TRBJ2-5
v_call: TRBV4-1
clone_size: NA
d_call: NA

cdr3_aa: CANRDRGVDEQYF
cdr3_nt: TGTGCCAACCGGGACAGGGGCGTCGACGAGCAGTACTTC
j_call: TRBJ2-7
v_call: TRBV30
clone_size: NA
d_call: TRBD1

cdr3_aa: CASSYSGDSYEQYF
cdr3_nt: TGTGCCAGCAGTTACTCGGGAGACTCCTACGAGCAGTACTTC
j_call: TRBJ2-7
v_call: TRBV6-6
clone_size: NA
d_call: NA

cdr3_aa: CASSLNSPLHF
cdr3_nt: TGTGCCAGCAGCTTAAATTCACCCCTCCACTTT
j_call: TRBJ1-6
v_call: TRBV7-3
clone_size: NA
d_call: NA

cdr3_aa: CASNLPGFRNTEAFF
cdr3_nt: TGTGCCAGCAATCTACCCGGGTTTAGGAACACTGAAGCTTTCTTT
j_call: TRBJ1-1
v_call: TRBV28
clone_size: NA
d_call: NA

cdr3_aa: CASSSGPSGANVLTF
cdr3_nt: TGTGCCAGCAGTTCCGGTCCCTCTGGGGCCAACGTCCTGACTTTC
j_call: TRBJ2-6
v_call: TRBV2
clone_size: NA
d_call: NA

cdr3_aa: CAITPAGQNEQFF
cdr3_nt: TGTGCCATCACGCCAGCGGGGCAAAATGAGCAGTTCTTC
j_call: TRBJ2-1
v_call: TRBV10-3
clone_size: NA
d_call: TRBD2

cdr3_aa: CASSLVQGGEQYF
cdr3_nt: TGTGCCAGCAGCTTAGTACAGGGTGGCGAGCAGTACTTC
j_call: TRBJ2-7
v_call: TRBV7-8
clone_size: NA
d_call: NA

cdr3_aa: CASSERGLRAGTEAFF
cdr3_nt: TGCGCCAGCAGCGAGAGGGGCCTCAGGGCGGGCACTGAAGCTTTCTTT
j_call: TRBJ1-1
v_call: TRBV5-1
clone_size: NA
d_call: NA

cdr3_aa: CASSIDQGAGYGYTF
cdr3_nt: TGTGCCAGCAGCATTGACCAGGGGGCAGGGTATGGCTACACCTTC
j_call: TRBJ1-2
v_call: TRBV5-6
clone_size: NA
d_call: TRBD1

cdr3_aa: CASSLVVGDEQYF
cdr3_nt: TGTGCCAGCAGCTTGGTGGTAGGGGACGAGCAGTACTTC
j_call: TRBJ2-7
v_call: TRBV5-6
clone_size: NA
d_call: NA

cdr3_aa: CASGDPGGVHNEQFF
cdr3_nt: TGTGCCAGCGGCGATCCAGGGGGCGTCCACAATGAGCAGTTCTTC
j_call: TRBJ2-1
v_call: TRBV25-1
clone_size: few
d_call: TRBD1

cdr3_aa: CASSRAGGRTGELFF
cdr3_nt: TGTGCCAGCAGCCGAGCGGGGGGACGCACCGGGGAGCTGTTTTTT
j_call: TRBJ2-2
v_call: TRBV4-2
clone_size: once
d_call: TRBD2

cdr3_aa: CASSRTGGTGELFF
cdr3_nt: TGCGCCAGCAGCCGGACAGGAGGTACCGGGGAGCTGTTTTTT
j_call: TRBJ2-2
v_call: TRBV4-1
clone_size: few
d_call: TRBD1

cdr3_aa: CASSQGLLSSYEQYF
cdr3_nt: TGTGCCAGCAGCCAGGGACTCCTCAGCTCCTACGAGCAGTACTTC
j_call: TRBJ2-7
v_call: TRBV6-1
clone_size: NA
d_call: NA

cdr3_aa: CASSLETSPLHF
cdr3_nt: TGTGCCAGCAGCTTAGAGACTTCACCCCTCCACTTT
j_call: TRBJ1-6
v_call: TRBV7-9
clone_size: NA
d_call: NA

cdr3_aa: CASSMRDRYGYTF
cdr3_nt: TGTGCCAGTAGTATGAGGGATCGGTATGGCTACACCTTC
j_call: TRBJ1-2
v_call: TRBV19
clone_size: NA
d_call: NA

cdr3_aa: CASSPVRRRGEETQYF
cdr3_nt: TGTGCTAGCAGCCCCGTCCGGCGCAGGGGGGAAGAGACCCAGTACTTC
j_call: TRBJ2-5
v_call: TRBV7-7
clone_size: NA
d_call: NA

cdr3_aa: CASSPGTGVRTEAFF
cdr3_nt: TGCGCCAGCAGCCCAGGGACAGGGGTACGGACTGAAGCTTTCTTT
j_call: TRBJ1-1
v_call: TRBV5-1
clone_size: NA
d_call: TRBD1

cdr3_aa: CASSWLGADTQYF
cdr3_nt: TGTGCCAGCAGCTGGTTGGGGGCAGATACGCAGTATTTT
j_call: TRBJ2-3
v_call: TRBV13
clone_size: NA
d_call: NA

cdr3_aa: CASSPGRGGLNTEAFF
cdr3_nt: TGCGCCAGCAGCCCCGGAAGGGGAGGGCTGAACACTGAAGCTTTCTTT
j_call: TRBJ1-1
v_call: TRBV4-1
clone_size: NA
d_call: NA

cdr3_aa: CASSPETSGGVLYQETQYF
cdr3_nt: TGTGCCAGCTCACCCGAGACTAGCGGGGGGGTCCTGTACCAAGAGACCCAGTACTTC
j_call: TRBJ2-5
v_call: TRBV18
clone_size: NA
d_call: TRBD2

cdr3_aa: CASSYSKGAANTEAFF
cdr3_nt: TGTGCCAGCAGTTACTCGAAGGGGGCAGCCAACACTGAAGCTTTCTTT
j_call: TRBJ1-1
v_call: TRBV6-5
clone_size: NA
d_call: TRBD1

cdr3_aa: CASSMTGGYTEAFF
cdr3_nt: TGTGCCAGTAGTATGACAGGGGGCTACACTGAAGCTTTCTTT
j_call: TRBJ1-1
v_call: TRBV19
clone_size: NA
d_call: TRBD1

cdr3_aa: CASSWGSGDTEAFF
cdr3_nt: TGTGCCAGCAGCTGGGGGTCGGGTGACACTGAAGCTTTCTTT
j_call: TRBJ1-1
v_call: TRBV6-5
clone_size: NA
d_call: NA

cdr3_aa: CASSQGRNTEAFF
cdr3_nt: TGCGCCAGCAGCCAGGGGAGGAACACTGAAGCTTTCTTT
j_call: TRBJ1-1
v_call: TRBV4-1
clone_size: NA
d_call: NA

cdr3_aa: CASSLGANQETQYF
cdr3_nt: TGTGCCAGCAGCTTAGGGGCGAATCAAGAGACCCAGTACTTC
j_call: TRBJ2-5
v_call: TRBV11-3
clone_size: NA
d_call: NA

cdr3_aa: CASSDSPLGGNYNEQFF
cdr3_nt: TGTGCCAGCAGTGACTCGCCCCTTGGCGGGAACTACAATGAGCAGTTCTTC
j_call: TRBJ2-1
v_call: TRBV6-4
clone_size: few
d_call: NA

cdr3_aa: CASRQNQPQHF
cdr3_nt: TGTGCCAGCAGACAGAATCAGCCCCAGCATTTT
j_call: TRBJ1-5
v_call: TRBV6-5
clone_size: NA
d_call: NA

cdr3_aa: CATSGDVGRETQYF
cdr3_nt: TGTGCCACCAGCGGAGACGTGGGGCGGGAGACCCAGTACTTC
j_call: TRBJ2-5
v_call: TRBV15
clone_size: NA
d_call: NA

cdr3_aa: CASSFSVSGTGELANTEAFF
cdr3_nt: TGTGCCAGCAGCTTTAGCGTGAGTGGGACAGGGGAGTTAGCGAACACTGAAGCTTTCTTT
j_call: TRBJ1-1
v_call: TRBV5-4
clone_size: NA
d_call: TRBD1

cdr3_aa: CASSFSNSPLHF
cdr3_nt: TGTGCCAGCAGTTTCTCTAATTCACCCCTCCACTTT
j_call: TRBJ1-6
v_call: TRBV28
clone_size: few
d_call: NA

cdr3_aa: CATLYEGYTF
cdr3_nt: TGTGCCACCCTCTATGAGGGCTACACCTTC
j_call: TRBJ1-2
v_call: TRBV28
clone_size: NA
d_call: NA

cdr3_aa: CAWSPSVGGTFF
cdr3_nt: TGTGCCTGGAGTCCATCTGTGGGTGGAACTTTCTTT
j_call: TRBJ1-1
v_call: TRBV30
clone_size: NA
d_call: NA

cdr3_aa: CASSLGGLTYEQYF
cdr3_nt: TGTGCCAGCAGCTTAGGAGGGCTCACCTACGAGCAGTACTTC
j_call: TRBJ2-7
v_call: TRBV5-4
clone_size: NA
d_call: NA

cdr3_aa: CASSIGGMGGNQPQHF
cdr3_nt: TGTGCCAGTAGTATTGGCGGGATGGGAGGGAATCAGCCCCAGCATTTT
j_call: TRBJ1-5
v_call: TRBV19
clone_size: NA
d_call: NA

cdr3_aa: CASSVAGGLAGQPEQFF
cdr3_nt: TGTGCCAGCAGCGTAGCTGGGGGACTAGCGGGCCAACCTGAGCAGTTCTTC
j_call: TRBJ2-1
v_call: TRBV9
clone_size: NA
d_call: TRBD2

cdr3_aa: CASSPTENYGYTF
cdr3_nt: TGTGCCAGCTCACCCACAGAGAACTATGGCTACACCTTC
j_call: TRBJ1-2
v_call: TRBV18
clone_size: NA
d_call: NA

cdr3_aa: CASSSGGVNNFF
cdr3_nt: TGTGCCAGCAGTTCCGGCGGAGTTAACAATTTCTTT
j_call: TRBJ1-1
v_call: TRBV28
clone_size: few
d_call: NA

cdr3_aa: CASSGTSANYGYTF
cdr3_nt: TGTGCCAGCAGTGGGACCAGTGCTAACTATGGCTACACCTTC
j_call: TRBJ1-2
v_call: TRBV6-1
clone_size: NA
d_call: NA

cdr3_aa: CASSLVQSNEKLFF
cdr3_nt: TGTGCCAGCAGCTTGGTACAGAGTAATGAAAAACTGTTTTTT
j_call: TRBJ1-4
v_call: TRBV7-2
clone_size: NA
d_call: NA